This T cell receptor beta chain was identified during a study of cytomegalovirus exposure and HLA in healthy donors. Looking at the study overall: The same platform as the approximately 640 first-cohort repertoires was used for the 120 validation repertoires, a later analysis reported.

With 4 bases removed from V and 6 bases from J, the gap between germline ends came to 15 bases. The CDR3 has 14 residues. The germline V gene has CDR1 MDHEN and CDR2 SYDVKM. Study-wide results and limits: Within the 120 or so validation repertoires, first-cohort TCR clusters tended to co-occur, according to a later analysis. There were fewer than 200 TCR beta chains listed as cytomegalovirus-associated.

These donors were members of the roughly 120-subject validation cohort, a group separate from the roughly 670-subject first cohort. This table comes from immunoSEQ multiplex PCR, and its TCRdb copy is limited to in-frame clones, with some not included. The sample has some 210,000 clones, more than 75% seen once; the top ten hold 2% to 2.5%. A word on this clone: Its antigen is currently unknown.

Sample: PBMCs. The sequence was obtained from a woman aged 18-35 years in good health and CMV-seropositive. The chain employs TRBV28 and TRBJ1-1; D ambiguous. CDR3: CASSSRSQRAEAFF. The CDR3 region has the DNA TGTGCCAGCAGTTCCCGGAGTCAGCGTGCTGAAGCTTTCTTT. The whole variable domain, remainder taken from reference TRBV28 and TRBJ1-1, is DVKVTQSSRYLVKRTGEKVFLECVQDMDHENMFWYRQDPGLGLRLIYFSYDVKMKEKGDIPEGYSVSREKKERFSLILESASTNQTSMYLCASSSRSQRAEAFFGQGTRLTVV.